The TCR beta chain described here comes from a study of cytomegalovirus exposure and HLA in healthy donors. Looking at the study overall: Early on, a data release was issued that held some 85 million unique TCRs from HLA-typed donors. Study-wide results and limits: A later analysis found that most CMV-associated TCR beta chains appeared HLA-restricted. It emerged from a later analysis that several of the most significant clusters appeared to be linked to common viral pathogens. Association with HLA alleles at 0.05 false discovery rate was found for roughly 17,000 TCR beta sequences in a later analysis.

The CDR3 spans 16 residues. The germline V gene has CDR1 SGHTA and CDR2 FQGNSA. The trim removed 5 bases at V and 4 bases at J, leaving 12 bases unmatched. The PCR used 60 Vbeta and 13 Jbeta primers. The protocol was immunoSEQ multiplex PCR, while the TCRdb copy is restricted to in-frame clones and leaves out a portion. The repertoire table contains 150,000 to 200,000 clones. Turning to this clone: The antigen is undetermined.

Source material: PBMCs. The chain links TRBV7-2 to TRBJ2-7; 9 bases are shared with TRBD1. The clonotype originates from a man in his thirties or forties in good health and CMV-seronegative. This CDR3 reads CASSTGTGSLHYEQYF. In DNA, the CDR3 is TGTGCCAGCAGCACCGGGACAGGGAGCCTCCATTACGAGCAGTACTTC.